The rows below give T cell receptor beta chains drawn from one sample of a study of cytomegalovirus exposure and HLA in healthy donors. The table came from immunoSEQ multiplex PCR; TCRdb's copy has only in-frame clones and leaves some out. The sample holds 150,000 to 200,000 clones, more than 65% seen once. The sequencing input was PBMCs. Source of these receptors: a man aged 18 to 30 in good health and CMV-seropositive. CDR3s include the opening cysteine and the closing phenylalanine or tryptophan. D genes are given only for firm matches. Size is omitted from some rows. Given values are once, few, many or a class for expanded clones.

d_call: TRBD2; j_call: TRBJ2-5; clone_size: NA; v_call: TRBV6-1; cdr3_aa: CASSEDLASGGETQYF; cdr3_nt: TGTGCCAGCAGTGAAGATCTGGCTAGCGGGGGAGAGACCCAGTACTTC
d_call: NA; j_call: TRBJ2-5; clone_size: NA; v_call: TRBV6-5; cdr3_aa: CASSTGGVFQETQYF; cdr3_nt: TGTGCCAGCAGCACAGGGGGGGTTTTTCAAGAGACCCAGTACTTC
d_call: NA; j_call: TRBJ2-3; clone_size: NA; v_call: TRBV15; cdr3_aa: CATSRDGAGDTQYF; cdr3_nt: TGTGCCACCAGCAGAGATGGGGCCGGTGATACGCAGTATTTT
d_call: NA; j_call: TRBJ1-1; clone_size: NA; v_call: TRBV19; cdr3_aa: CASSIDLGQLYEAFF; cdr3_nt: TGTGCCAGTAGTATAGACCTAGGACAGCTATATGAAGCTTTCTTT
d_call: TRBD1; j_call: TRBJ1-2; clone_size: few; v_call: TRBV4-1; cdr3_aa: CASSPREGQGYYGYTF; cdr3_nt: TGCGCCAGCAGCCCTCGTGAGGGACAGGGATACTATGGCTACACCTTC
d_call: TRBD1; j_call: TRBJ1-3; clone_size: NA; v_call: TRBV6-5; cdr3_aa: CASSPGTGRGNTIYF; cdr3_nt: TGTGCCAGCAGTCCCGGGACAGGCCGTGGAAACACCATATATTTT
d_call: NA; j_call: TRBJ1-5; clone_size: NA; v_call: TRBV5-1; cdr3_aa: CASSLDGGRGDQPQHF; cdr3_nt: TGCGCCAGCAGCTTGGATGGAGGAAGAGGTGATCAGCCCCAGCATTTT
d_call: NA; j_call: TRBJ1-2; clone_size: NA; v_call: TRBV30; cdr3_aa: CAWTQGRYNYGYTF; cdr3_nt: TGTGCCTGGACCCAGGGAAGGTATAACTATGGCTACACCTTC
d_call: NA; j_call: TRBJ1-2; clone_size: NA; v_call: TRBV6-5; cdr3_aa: CASRAGWDGYTF; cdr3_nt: TGTGCCAGCAGGGCAGGGTGGGATGGCTACACCTTC
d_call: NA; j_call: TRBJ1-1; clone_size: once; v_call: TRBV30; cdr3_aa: CAWNRATEAFF; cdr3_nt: TGTGCCTGGAACAGGGCCACTGAAGCTTTCTTT
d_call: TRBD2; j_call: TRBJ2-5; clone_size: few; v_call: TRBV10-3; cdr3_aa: CAITGVGGGETQYF; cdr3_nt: TGTGCCATCACCGGTGTGGGCGGGGGTGAGACCCAGTACTTC
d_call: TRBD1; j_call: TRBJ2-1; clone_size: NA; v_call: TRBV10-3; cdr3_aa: CAITEGTGWDNEQFF; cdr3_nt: TGTGCCATCACCGAAGGGACAGGGTGGGACAATGAGCAGTTCTTC
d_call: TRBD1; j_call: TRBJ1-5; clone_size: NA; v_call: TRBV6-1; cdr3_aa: CASSGGQGHNSNQPQHF; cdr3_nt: TGTGCCAGCAGTGGGGGACAGGGACACAATAGCAATCAGCCCCAGCATTTT
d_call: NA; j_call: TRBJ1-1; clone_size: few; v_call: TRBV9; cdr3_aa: CASGKGRYEAFF; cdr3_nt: TGTGCCTCGGGGAAGGGGAGGTATGAAGCTTTCTTT
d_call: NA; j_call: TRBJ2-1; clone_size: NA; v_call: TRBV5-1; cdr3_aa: CASSTRAEGGIEQFF; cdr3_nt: TGCGCCAGCAGCACCCGGGCCGAGGGTGGGATTGAGCAGTTCTTC
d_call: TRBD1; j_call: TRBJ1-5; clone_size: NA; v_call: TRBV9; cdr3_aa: CASSPSGQRNQPQHF; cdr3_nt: TGTGCCAGCAGCCCCTCGGGACAGAGAAATCAGCCCCAGCATTTT
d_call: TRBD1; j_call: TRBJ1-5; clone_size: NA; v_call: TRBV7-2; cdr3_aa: CASSLGQGPQPQHF; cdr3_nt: TGTGCCAGCAGCTTAGGACAGGGACCTCAGCCCCAGCATTTT
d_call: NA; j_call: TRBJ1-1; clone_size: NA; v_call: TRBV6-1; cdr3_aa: CASSPSGGGNTEAFF; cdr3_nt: TGTGCCAGCAGCCCATCGGGGGGAGGGAACACTGAAGCTTTCTTT
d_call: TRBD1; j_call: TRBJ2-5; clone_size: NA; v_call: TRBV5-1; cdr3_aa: CASSLTTGGEETQYF; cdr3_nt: TGCGCCAGCAGCTTGACGACAGGGGGTGAAGAGACCCAGTACTTC
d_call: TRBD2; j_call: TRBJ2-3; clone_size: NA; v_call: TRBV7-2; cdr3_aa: CASSPFRRGGSTDTQYF; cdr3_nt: TGTGCCAGCAGCCCCTTTCGGCGGGGGGGGAGCACAGATACGCAGTATTTT
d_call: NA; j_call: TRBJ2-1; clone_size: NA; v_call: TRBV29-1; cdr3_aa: CSIPSASPNEQFF; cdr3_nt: TGCAGCATTCCGTCGGCTAGTCCCAATGAGCAGTTCTTC
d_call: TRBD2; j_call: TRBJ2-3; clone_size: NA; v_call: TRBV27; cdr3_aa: CASRPPSGESDTQYF; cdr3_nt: TGTGCCAGCAGACCACCTAGCGGGGAGTCGGATACGCAGTATTTT
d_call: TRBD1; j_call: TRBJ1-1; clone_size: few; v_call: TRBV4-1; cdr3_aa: CASSQVQGVSTEAFF; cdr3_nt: TGCGCCAGCAGCCAAGTTCAGGGGGTATCCACTGAAGCTTTCTTT
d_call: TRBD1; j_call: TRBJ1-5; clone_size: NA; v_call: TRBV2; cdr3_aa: CASSYDRGYQPQHF; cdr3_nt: TGTGCCAGCAGTTACGACAGGGGGTATCAGCCCCAGCATTTT
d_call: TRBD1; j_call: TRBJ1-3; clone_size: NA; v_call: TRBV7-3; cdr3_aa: CASRQVGDRSTSGNTIYF; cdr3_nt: TGTGCCAGCAGACAGGTGGGGGACAGGAGCACTTCTGGAAACACCATATATTTT
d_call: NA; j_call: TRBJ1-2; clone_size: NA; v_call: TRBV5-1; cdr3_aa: CASSLVAGDGYTF; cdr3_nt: TGCGCCAGCAGCTTGGTAGCGGGGGACGGCTACACCTTC
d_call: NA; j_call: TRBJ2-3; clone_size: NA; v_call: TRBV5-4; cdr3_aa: CASSLGLLADTQYF; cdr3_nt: TGTGCCAGCAGCTTGGGCCTCCTAGCGGATACGCAGTATTTT
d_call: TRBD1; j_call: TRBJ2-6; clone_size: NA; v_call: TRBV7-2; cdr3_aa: CASSLATGVSSGANVLTF; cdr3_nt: TGTGCCAGCAGCTTAGCGACAGGGGTTTCCTCTGGGGCCAACGTCCTGACTTTC
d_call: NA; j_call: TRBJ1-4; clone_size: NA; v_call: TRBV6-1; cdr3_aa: CASSDTGGTNEKLFF; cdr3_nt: TGTGCCAGCAGTGATACCGGGGGGACTAATGAAAAACTGTTTTTT
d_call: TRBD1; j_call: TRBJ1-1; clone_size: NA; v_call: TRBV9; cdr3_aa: CASSAGQGLSIEAFF; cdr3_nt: TGTGCCAGCAGCGCGGGACAGGGTTTGTCCATTGAAGCTTTCTTT
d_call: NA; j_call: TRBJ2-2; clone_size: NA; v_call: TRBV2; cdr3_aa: CASSGDSGELFF; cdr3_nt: TGTGCCAGCAGTGGAGACAGCGGGGAGCTGTTTTTT
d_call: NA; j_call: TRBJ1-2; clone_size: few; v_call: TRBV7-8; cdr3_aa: CASSLEGGNYGYTF; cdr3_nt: TGTGCCAGCAGCTTAGAGGGGGGGAACTATGGCTACACCTTC
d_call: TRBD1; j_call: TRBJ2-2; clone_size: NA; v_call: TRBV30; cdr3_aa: CAWSGDRGYAGELFF; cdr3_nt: TGTGCCTGGAGTGGGGACAGGGGGTATGCCGGGGAGCTGTTTTTT
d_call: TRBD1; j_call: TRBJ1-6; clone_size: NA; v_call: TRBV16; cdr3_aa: CASSLGRGPSPLHF; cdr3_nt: TGTGCCAGCAGCCTAGGCAGGGGGCCTTCACCCCTCCACTTT
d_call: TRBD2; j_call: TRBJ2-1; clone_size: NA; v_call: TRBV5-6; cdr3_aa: CASSLGLADEQFF; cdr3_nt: TGTGCCAGCAGCCTGGGACTAGCCGATGAGCAGTTCTTC
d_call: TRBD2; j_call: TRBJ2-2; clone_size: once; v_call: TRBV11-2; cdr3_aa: CASRLTSGGRSTGELFF; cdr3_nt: TGTGCCAGCAGACTGACTAGCGGGGGTAGGAGTACCGGGGAGCTGTTTTTT
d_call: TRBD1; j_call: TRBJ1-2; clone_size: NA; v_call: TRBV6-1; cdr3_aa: CASSETTGGPGYTF; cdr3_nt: TGTGCCAGCAGTGAGACGACAGGGGGCCCTGGCTACACCTTC
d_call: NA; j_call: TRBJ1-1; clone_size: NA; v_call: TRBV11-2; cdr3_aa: CASSLPRNRASEAFF; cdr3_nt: TGTGCCAGCAGCTTGCCAAGAAACAGGGCATCCGAAGCTTTCTTT
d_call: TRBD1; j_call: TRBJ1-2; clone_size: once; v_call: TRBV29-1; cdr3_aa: CSVDRTGAYGYTF; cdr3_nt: TGCAGCGTTGATCGGACAGGGGCCTATGGCTACACCTTC
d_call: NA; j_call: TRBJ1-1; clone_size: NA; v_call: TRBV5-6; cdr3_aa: CASSRRTEAFF; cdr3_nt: TGTGCCAGCAGCCGCAGAACTGAAGCTTTCTTT
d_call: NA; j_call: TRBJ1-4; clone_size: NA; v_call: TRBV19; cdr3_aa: CASTVAPNEKLFF; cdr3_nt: TGTGCCAGTACCGTGGCTCCGAACGAAAAACTGTTTTTT
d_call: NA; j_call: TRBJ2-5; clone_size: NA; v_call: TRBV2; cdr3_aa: CASSLNQGGQETQYF; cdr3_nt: TGTGCCAGCAGTTTAAATCAGGGCGGTCAAGAGACCCAGTACTTC